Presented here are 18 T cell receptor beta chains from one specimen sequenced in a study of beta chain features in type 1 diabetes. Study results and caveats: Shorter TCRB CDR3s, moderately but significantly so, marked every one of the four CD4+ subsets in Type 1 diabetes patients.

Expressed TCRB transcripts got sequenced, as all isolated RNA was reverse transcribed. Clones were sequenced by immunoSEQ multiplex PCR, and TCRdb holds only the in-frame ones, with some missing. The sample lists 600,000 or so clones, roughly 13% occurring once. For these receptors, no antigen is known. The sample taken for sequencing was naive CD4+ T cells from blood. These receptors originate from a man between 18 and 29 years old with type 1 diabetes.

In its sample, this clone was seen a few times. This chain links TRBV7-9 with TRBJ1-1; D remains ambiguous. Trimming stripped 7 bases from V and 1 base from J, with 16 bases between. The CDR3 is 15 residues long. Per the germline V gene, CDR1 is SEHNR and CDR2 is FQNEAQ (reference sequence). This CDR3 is CASTPAAKGNTEAFF. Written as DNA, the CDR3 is TGTGCCAGCACCCCGGCGGCCAAGGGGAACACTGAAGCTTTCTTT. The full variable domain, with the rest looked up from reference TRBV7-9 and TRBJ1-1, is DTGVSQNPRHKITKRGQNVTFRCDPISEHNRLYWYRQTLGQGPEFLTYFQNEAQLEKSRLLSDRFSAERPKGSFSTLEIQRTEQGDSAMYLCASTPAAKGNTEAFFGQGTRLTVV.

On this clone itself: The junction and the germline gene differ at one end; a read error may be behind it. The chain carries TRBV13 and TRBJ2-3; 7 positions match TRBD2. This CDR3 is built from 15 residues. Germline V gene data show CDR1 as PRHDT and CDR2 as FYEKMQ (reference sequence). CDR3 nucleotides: TGTGCCAGCGGCTTGAAGCGGGGTGACACAGATACGCAGTATTTT. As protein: CASGLKRGDTDTQYF.

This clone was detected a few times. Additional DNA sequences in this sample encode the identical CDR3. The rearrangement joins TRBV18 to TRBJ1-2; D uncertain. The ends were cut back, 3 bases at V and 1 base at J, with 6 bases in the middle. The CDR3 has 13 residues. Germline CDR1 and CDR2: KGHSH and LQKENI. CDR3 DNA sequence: TGTGCCAGCTCACCCGAGGGTAACTATGGCTACACCTTC. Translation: CASSPEGNYGYTF.

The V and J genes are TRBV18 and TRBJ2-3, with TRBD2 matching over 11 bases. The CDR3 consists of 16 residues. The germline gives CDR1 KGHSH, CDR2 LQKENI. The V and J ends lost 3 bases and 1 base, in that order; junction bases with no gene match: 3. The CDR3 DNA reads TGTGCCAGCTCACCGGGACTAGCGGCAGGCACAGATACGCAGTATTTT. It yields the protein CASSPGLAAGTDTQYF.

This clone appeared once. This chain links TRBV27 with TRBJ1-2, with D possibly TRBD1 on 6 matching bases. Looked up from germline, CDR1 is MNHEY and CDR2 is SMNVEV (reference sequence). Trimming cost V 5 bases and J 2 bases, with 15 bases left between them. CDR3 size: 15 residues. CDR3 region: CASSLQGMGNYGYTF. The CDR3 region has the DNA TGTGCCAGCAGTCTTCAGGGGATGGGGAACTATGGCTACACCTTC.

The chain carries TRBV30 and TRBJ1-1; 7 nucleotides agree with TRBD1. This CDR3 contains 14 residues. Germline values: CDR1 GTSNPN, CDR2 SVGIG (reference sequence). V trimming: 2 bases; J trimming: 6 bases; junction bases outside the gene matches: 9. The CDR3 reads CAWSPRQGSAEAFF. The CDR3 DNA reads TGTGCCTGGAGTCCTAGACAGGGCTCGGCTGAAGCTTTCTTT.

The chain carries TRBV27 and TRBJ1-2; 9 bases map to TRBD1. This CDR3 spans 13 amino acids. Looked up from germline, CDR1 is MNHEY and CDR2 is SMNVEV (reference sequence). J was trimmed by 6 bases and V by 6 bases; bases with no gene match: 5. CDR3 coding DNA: TGTGCCAGCAGAACCGGGACAGGGAATGGCTACACCTTC. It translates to CASRTGTGNGYTF.

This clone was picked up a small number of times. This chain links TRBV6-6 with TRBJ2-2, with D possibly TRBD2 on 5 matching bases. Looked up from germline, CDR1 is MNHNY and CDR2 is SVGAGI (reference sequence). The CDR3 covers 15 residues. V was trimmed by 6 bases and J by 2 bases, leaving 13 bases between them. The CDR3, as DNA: TGTGCCAGCAGGTTTCCCGGGAACAACACCGGGGAGCTGTTTTTT. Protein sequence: CASRFPGNNTGELFF.

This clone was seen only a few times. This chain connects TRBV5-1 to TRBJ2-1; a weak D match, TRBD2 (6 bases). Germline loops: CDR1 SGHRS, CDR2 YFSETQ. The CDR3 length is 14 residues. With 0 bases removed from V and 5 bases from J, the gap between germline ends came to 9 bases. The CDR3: CASSLGDSNNEQFF. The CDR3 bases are TGCGCCAGCAGCTTGGGGGACTCGAACAATGAGCAGTTCTTC.

Written as DNA, the CDR3 is TGTGCCTGGGACCCGACAGGTTACGAGCAGTACTTC. Translating gives CAWDPTGYEQYF. The J gene is TRBJ2-7, the V gene TRBV30; TRBD1 might be the D (6 bases). V shed 5 bases and J shed 4 bases, with 12 bases lying between them. The CDR3 extends over 12 amino acids. The germline V gene has CDR1 GTSNPN and CDR2 SVGIG (reference sequence). Supplemented by reference TRBV30 and TRBJ2-7, the full variable domain reads SQTIHQWPATLVQPVGSPLSLECTVEGTSNPNLYWYRQAAGRGLQLLFYSVGIGQISSEVPQNLSASRPQDRQFILSSKKLLLSDSGFYLCAWDPTGYEQYFGPGTRLTVT.

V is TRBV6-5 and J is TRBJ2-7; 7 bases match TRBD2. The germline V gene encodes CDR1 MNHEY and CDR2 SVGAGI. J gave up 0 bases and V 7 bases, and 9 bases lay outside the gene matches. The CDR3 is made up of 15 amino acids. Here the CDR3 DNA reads TGTGCCAGCATCCCGGGGAGGGCTAGCTCCTACGAGCAGTACTTC. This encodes CASIPGRASSYEQYF.

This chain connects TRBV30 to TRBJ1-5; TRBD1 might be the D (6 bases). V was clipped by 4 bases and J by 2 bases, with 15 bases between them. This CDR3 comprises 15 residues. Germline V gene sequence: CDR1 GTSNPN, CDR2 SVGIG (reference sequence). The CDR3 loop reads CAWTPGVSGNQPQHF. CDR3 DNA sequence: TGTGCCTGGACCCCAGGGGTTAGCGGCAATCAGCCCCAGCATTTT.

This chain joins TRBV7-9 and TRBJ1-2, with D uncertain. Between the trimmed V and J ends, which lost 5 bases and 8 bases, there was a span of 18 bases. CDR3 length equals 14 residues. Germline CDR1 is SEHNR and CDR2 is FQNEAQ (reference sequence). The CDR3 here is CASSQGLPTGGYTF. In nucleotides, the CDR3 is TGTGCCAGCAGCCAAGGGCTCCCGACGGGAGGCTACACCTTC. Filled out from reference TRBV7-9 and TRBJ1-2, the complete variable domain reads DTGVSQNPRHKITKRGQNVTFRCDPISEHNRLYWYRQTLGQGPEFLTYFQNEAQLEKSRLLSDRFSAERPKGSFSTLEIQRTEQGDSAMYLCASSQGLPTGGYTFGSGTRLTVV.

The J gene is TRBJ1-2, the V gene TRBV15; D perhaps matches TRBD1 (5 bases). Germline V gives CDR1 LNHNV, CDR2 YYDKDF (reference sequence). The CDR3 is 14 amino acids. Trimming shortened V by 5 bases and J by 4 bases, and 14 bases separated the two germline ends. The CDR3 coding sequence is TGTGCCACCAGCGCGAGACAGATTTCCTATGGCTACACCTTC. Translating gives CATSARQISYGYTF.

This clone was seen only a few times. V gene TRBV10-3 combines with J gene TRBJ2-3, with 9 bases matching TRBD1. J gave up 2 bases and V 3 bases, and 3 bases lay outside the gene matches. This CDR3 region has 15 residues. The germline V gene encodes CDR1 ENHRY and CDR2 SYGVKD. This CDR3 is CAISDGDRVTDTQYF. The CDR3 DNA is TGTGCCATCAGTGACGGGGACAGGGTCACAGATACGCAGTATTTT.

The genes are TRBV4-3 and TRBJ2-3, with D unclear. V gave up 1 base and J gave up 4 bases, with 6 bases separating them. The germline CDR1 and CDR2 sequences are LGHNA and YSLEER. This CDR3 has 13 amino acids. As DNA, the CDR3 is TGCGCCAGCAGCCAAGCCGGTTCAGATACGCAGTATTTT. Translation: CASSQAGSDTQYF.

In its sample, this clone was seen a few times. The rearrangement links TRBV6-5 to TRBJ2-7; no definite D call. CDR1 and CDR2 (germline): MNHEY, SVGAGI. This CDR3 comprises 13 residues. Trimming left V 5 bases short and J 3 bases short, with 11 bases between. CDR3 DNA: TGTGCCAGCAGTCAAGACGGAGTCTACGAGCAGTACTTC. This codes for CASSQDGVYEQYF.

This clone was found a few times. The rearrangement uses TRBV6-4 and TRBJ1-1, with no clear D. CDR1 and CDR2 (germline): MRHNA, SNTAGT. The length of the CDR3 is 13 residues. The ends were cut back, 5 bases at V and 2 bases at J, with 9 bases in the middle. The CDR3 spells CASSQEVNTEAFF. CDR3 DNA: TGTGCCAGCAGTCAGGAAGTCAACACTGAAGCTTTCTTT.